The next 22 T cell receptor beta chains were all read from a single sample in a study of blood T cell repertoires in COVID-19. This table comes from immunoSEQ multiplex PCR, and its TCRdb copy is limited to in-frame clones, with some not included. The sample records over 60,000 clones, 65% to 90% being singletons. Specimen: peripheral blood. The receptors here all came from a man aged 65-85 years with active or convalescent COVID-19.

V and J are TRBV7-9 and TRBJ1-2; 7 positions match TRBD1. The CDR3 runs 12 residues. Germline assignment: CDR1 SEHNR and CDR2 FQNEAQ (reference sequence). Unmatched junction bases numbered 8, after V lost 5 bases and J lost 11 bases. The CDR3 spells CASSLPGRGYTF. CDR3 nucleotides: TGTGCCAGCAGCCTCCCCGGCAGGGGGTACACCTTC.

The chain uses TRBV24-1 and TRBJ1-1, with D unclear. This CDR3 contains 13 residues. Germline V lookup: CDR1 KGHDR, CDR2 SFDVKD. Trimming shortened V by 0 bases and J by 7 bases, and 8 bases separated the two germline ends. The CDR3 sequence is CATSDLGGIEAFF. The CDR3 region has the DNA TGTGCCACCAGTGATTTGGGAGGCATTGAAGCTTTCTTT.

The DNA for the CDR3 is TGTGCCAGCAGTTACACCGGACATTCTAACTATGGCTACACCTTC. The encoded protein is CASSYTGHSNYGYTF. The chain couples TRBV6-5 to TRBJ1-2; weak D call: TRBD1 (5 bases). Germline-derived CDR1 and CDR2 are MNHEY and SVGAGI. Trimming stripped 2 bases from V and 0 bases from J, with 10 bases between. The CDR3 has 15 amino acids.

The DNA for the CDR3 is TGTGCCAGCAGCGCTAGCGGGAGTTACGGGGAGCTGTTTTTT. Protein product: CASSASGSYGELFF. The chain recombines TRBV7-6 with TRBJ2-2; TRBD2 agrees at 10 bases. The V gene's germline CDR1 is SGHVS and CDR2 FNYEAQ. V was pared by 5 bases and J by 7 bases, with 4 bases of the junction left unmatched. The CDR3 spans 14 residues.

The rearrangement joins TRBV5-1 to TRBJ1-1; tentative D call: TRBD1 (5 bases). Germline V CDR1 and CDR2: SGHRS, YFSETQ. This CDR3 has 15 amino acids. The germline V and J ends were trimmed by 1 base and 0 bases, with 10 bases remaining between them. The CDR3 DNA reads TGCGCCAGCAGCTTGACGGCGGGGGTGAACACTGAAGCTTTCTTT. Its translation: CASSLTAGVNTEAFF.

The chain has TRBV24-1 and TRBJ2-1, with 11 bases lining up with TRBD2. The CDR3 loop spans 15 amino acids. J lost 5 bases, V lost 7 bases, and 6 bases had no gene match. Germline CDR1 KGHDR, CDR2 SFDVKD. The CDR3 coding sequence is TGTGCCACCAGAGCTAGCGGGAGGCCCAACAATGAGCAGTTCTTC. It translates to CATRASGRPNNEQFF.

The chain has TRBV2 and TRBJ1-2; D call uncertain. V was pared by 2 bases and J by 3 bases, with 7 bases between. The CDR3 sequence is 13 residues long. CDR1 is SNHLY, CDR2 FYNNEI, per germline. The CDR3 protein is CASSEWGDYGYTF. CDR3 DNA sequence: TGTGCCAGCAGTGAATGGGGAGACTATGGCTACACCTTC. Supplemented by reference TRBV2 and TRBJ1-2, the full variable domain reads EPEVTQTPSHQVTQMGQEVILRCVPISNHLYFYWYRQILGQKVEFLVSFYNNEISEKSEIFDDQFSVERPDGSNFTLKIRSTKLEDSAMYFCASSEWGDYGYTFGSGTRLTVV.

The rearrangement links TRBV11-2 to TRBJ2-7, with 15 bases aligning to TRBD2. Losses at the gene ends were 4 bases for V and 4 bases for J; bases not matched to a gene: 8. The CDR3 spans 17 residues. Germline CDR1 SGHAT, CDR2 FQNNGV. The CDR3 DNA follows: TGTGCCAGCAGCTCGGGACTAGCGGGGGGACTCCAATACGAGCAGTACTTC. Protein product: CASSSGLAGGLQYEQYF.

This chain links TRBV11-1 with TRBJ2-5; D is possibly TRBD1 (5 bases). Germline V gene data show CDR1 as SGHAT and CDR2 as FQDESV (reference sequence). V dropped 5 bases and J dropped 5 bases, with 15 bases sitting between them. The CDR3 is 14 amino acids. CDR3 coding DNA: TGTGCCAGCAGCAAAAATCGGAAGGGGGAGACCCAGTACTTC. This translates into CASSKNRKGETQYF.

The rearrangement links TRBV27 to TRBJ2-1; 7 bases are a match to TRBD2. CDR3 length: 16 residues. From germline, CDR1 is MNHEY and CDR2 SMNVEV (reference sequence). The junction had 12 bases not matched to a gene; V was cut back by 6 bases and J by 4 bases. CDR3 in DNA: TGTGCCAGCAGAAGGGTCCGCGGGAGTTCGTACAATGAGCAGTTCTTC. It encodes CASRRVRGSSYNEQFF.

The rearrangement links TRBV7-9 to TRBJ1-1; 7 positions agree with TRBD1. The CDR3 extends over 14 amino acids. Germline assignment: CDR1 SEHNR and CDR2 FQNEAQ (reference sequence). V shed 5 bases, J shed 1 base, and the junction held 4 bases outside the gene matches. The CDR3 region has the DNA TGTGCCAGCAGCGCCAGACAGGGGAACACTGAAGCTTTCTTT. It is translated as CASSARQGNTEAFF.

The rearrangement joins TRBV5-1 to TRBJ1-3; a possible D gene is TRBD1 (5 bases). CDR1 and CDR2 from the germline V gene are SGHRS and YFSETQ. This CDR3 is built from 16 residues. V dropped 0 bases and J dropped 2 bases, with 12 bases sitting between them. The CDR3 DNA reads TGCGCCAGCAGCTTGGCCGAAACAGGAACTGGAAACACCATATATTTT. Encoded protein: CASSLAETGTGNTIYF.

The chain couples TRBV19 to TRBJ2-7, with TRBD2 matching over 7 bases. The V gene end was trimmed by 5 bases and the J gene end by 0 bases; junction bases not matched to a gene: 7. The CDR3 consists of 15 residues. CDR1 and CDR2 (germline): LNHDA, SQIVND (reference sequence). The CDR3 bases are TGTGCCAGTAGTCCGACTAGCCCCTACTCCTACGAGCAGTACTTC. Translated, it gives CASSPTSPYSYEQYF.

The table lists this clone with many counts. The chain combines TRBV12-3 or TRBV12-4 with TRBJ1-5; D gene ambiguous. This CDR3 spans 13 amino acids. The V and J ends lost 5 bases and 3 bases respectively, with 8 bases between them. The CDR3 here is CASSPGLNQPQHF. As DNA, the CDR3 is TGTGCCAGCAGTCCAGGTCTCAATCAGCCCCAGCATTTT.

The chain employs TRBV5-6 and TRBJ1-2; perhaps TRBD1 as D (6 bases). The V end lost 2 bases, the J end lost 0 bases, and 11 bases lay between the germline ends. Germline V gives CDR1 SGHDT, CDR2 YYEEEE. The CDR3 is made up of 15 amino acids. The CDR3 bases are TGTGCCAGCAGCTTCAGGGGTACGGCTAACTATGGCTACACCTTC. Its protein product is CASSFRGTANYGYTF.

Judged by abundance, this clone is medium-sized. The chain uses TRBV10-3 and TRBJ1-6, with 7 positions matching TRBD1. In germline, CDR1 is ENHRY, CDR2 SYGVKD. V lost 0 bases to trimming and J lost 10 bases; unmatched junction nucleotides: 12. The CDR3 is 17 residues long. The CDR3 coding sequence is TGTGCCATCAGTGAGTCTTTCCAGGACAGGCACAAGTCACCCCTCCACTTT. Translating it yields CAISESFQDRHKSPLHF.

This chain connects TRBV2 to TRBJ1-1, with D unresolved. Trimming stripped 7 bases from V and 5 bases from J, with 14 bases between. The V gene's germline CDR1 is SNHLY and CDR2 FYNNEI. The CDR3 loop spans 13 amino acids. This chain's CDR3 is CASMRESNTEAFF. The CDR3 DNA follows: TGTGCCAGCATGCGAGAGTCGAATACTGAAGCTTTCTTT.

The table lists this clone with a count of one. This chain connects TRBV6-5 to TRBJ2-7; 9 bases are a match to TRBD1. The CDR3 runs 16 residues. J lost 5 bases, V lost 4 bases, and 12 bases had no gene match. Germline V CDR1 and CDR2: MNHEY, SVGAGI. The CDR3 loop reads CASSFQPGQGFHEQYF. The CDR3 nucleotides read TGTGCCAGCAGTTTTCAACCGGGACAGGGATTCCACGAGCAGTACTTC.

The CDR3 loop reads CAWSAGGHTDTQYF. The CDR3 DNA follows: TGTGCCTGGAGTGCAGGGGGCCACACAGATACGCAGTATTTT. The V call is TRBV30, the J call TRBJ2-3; 8 nucleotides align to TRBD1. V lost 1 base, J lost 2 bases, and 2 bases stayed unmatched. The germline V gene has CDR1 GTSNPN and CDR2 SVGIG (reference sequence). This CDR3 has 14 amino acids.

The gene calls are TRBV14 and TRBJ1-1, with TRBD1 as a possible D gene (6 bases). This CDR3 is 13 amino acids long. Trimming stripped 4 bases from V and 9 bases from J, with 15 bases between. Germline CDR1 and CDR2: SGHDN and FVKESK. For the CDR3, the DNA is TGTGCCAGCAGCCTATCCACACAGGGTAAAGCTTTCTTT. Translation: CASSLSTQGKAFF.

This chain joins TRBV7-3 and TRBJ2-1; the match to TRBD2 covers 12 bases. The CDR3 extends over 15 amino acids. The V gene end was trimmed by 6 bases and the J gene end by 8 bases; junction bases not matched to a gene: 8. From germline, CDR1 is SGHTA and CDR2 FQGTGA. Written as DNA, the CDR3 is TGTGCCAGCAGTTTGACTAGCGGGAGCCCCCATGAGCAGTTCTTC. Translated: CASSLTSGSPHEQFF.

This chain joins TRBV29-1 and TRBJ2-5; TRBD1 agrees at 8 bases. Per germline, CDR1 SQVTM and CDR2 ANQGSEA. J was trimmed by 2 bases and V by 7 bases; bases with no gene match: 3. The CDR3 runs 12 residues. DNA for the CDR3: TGCAGCGGGGGGGACAGGCAAGAGACCCAGTACTTC. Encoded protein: CSGGDRQETQYF.